This T cell receptor beta chain derives from a study of T cell responses to AZD1222 COVID-19 vaccine. Doses given second, at about 4 or about 12 weeks, were pooled. With regard to this clone: As yet, its antigen is unknown.

Points from the study as a whole: At baseline, seropositivity was found in only 5 to 7 AZD1222 recipients. Donors in the cohort were predominantly white British and more often female, and clonal diversity was possibly underestimated. Receipt of two AZD1222 doses was followed by a rise in Spike-specific TCR breadth and depth.

Clones were sequenced by immunoSEQ multiplex PCR, and TCRdb holds only the in-frame ones, with some missing. The profile shows 70,000 to 95,000 clones, over 80% of them singletons. This CDR3 is built from 16 residues. Germline trimming cut 6 bases from V and 5 bases from J; bases unmatched to any gene: 14. Germline V gene data show CDR1 as SQVTM and CDR2 as ANQGSEA. The source of this sequence is an adult who received the AZD1222 COVID-19 vaccine. The J gene is TRBJ2-2, the V gene TRBV29-1; 8 bases match TRBD1. The input for sequencing was peripheral blood, taken 28 days after the second AZD1222 dose. In DNA, the CDR3 is TGCAGCGTCCGGGGAGGACAGGGTATAAGGACCGGGGAGCTGTTTTTT. Amino acids: CSVRGGQGIRTGELFF.